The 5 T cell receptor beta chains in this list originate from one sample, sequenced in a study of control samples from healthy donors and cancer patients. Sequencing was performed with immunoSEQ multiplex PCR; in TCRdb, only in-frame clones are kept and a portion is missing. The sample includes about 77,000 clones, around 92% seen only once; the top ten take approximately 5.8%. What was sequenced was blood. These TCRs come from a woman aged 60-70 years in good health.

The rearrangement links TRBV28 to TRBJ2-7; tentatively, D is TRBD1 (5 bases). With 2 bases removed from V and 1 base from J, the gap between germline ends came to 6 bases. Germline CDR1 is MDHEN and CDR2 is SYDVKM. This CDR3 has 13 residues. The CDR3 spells CASSLGHSYEQYF. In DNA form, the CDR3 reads TGTGCCAGCAGTTTAGGACATTCCTACGAGCAGTACTTC.

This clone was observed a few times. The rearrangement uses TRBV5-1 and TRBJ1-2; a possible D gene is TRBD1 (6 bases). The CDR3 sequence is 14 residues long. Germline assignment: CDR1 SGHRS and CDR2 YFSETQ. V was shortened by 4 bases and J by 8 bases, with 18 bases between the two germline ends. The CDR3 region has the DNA TGCGCCAGCAGCAAACGGACAGAACGCAACGGCTACACCTTC. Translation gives CASSKRTERNGYTF.

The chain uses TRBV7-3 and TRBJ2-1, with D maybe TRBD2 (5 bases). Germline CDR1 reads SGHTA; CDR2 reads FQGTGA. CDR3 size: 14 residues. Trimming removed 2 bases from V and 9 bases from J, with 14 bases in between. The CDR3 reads CASSLGLAPGEQFF. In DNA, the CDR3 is TGTGCCAGCAGCTTAGGGCTAGCTCCTGGTGAGCAGTTCTTC.

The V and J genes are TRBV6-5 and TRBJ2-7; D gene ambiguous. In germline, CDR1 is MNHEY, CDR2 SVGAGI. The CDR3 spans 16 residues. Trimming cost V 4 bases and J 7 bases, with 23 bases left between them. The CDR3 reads CASSSKPAVLMVEQYF. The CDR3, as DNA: TGTGCCAGCAGTTCAAAACCGGCGGTTTTAATGGTTGAGCAGTACTTC.

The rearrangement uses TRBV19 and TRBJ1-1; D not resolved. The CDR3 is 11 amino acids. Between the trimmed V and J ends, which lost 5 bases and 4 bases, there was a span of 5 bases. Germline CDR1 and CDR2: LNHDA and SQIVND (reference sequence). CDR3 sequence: CASSGFTEAFF. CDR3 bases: TGTGCCAGTAGTGGGTTCACTGAAGCTTTCTTT.